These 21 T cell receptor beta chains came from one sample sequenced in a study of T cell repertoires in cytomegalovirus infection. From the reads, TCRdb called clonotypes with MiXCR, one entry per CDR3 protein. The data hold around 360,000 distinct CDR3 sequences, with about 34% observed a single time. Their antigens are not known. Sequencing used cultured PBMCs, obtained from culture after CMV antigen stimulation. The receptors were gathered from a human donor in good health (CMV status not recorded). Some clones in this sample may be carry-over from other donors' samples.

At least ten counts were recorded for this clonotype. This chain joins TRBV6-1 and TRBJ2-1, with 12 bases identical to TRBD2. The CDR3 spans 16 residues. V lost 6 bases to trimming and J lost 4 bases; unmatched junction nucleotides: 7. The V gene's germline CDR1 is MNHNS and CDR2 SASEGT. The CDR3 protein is CASRPRGTSGYNEQFF. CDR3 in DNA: TGTGCCAGCAGGCCCCGGGGGACTAGCGGGTACAATGAGCAGTTCTTC.

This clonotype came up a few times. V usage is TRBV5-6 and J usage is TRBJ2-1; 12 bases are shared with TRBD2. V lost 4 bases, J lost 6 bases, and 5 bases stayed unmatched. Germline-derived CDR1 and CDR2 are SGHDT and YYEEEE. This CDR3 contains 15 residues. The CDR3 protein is CASSILAGGFNEQFF. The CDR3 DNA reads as TGTGCCAGCAGCATACTAGCGGGAGGATTCAATGAGCAGTTCTTC.

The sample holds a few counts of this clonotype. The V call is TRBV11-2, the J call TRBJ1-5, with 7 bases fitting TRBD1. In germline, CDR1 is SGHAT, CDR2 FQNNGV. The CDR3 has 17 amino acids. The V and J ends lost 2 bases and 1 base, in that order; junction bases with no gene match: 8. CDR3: CASSLTRAGGSNQPQHF. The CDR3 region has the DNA TGTGCCAGCAGCTTAACGCGCGCAGGGGGGAGCAATCAGCCCCAGCATTTT.

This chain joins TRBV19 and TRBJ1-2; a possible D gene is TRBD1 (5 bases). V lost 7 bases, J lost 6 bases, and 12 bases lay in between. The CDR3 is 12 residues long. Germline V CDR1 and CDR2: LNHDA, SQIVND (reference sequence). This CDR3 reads CASISGRDGYTF. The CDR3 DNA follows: TGTGCCAGTATCTCAGGGCGGGATGGCTACACCTTC.

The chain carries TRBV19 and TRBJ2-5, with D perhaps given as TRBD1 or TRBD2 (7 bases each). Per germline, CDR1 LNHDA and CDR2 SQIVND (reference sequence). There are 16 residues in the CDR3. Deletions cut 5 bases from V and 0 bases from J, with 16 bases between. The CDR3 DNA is TGTGCCAGTAGTCCTCGACAGGGAGGGTACCAAGAGACCCAGTACTTC. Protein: CASSPRQGGYQETQYF.

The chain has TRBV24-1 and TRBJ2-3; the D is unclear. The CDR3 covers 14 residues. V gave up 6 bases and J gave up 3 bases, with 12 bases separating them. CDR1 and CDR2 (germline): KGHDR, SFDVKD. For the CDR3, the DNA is TGTGCCACCAGTCAGGCTGGTAGTACAGATACGCAGTATTTT. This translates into CATSQAGSTDTQYF.

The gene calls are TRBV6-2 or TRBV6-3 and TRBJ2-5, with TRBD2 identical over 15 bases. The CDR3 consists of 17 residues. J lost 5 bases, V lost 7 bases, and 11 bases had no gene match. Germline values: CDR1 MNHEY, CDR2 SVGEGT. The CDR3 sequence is CASKMRTSGRAGETQYF. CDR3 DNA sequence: TGTGCCAGCAAAATGAGGACTAGCGGGAGGGCGGGGGAGACCCAGTACTTC.

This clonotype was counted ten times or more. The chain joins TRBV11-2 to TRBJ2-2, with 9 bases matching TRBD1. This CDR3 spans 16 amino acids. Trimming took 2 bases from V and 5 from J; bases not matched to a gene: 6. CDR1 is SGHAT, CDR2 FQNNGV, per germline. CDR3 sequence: CASSLMRQGETGELFF. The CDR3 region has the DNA TGTGCCAGCAGCTTAATGAGACAGGGGGAAACCGGGGAGCTGTTTTTT. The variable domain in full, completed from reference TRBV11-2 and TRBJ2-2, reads EAGVAQSPRYKIIEKRQSVAFWCNPISGHATLYWYQQILGQGPKLLIQFQNNGVVDDSQLPKDRFSAERLKGVDSTLKIQPAKLEDSAVYLCASSLMRQGETGELFFGEGSRLTVL.

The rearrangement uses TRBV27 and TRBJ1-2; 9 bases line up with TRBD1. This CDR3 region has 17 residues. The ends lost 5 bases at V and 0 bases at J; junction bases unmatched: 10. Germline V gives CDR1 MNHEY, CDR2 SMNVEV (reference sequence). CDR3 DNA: TGTGCCAGCAGTAGCATCGGGACAGGGTTCGCTAACTATGGCTACACCTTC. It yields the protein CASSSIGTGFANYGYTF.

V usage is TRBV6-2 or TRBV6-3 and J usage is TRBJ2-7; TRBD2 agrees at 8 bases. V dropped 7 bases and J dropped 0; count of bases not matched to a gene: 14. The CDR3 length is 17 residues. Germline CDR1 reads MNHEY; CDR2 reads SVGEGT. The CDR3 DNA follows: TGTGCCAGCAAGATCGATAGTAGCGGGGACATCTCCTACGAGCAGTACTTC. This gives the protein CASKIDSSGDISYEQYF.

In nucleotides, the CDR3 is TGTGCCAGCAGCTCTTTACATGCGACTGAAGCTTTCTTT. This codes for CASSSLHATEAFF. J is TRBJ1-1 and V is TRBV7-9; D unclear. CDR3 length: 13 amino acids. V was shortened by 4 bases and J by 5 bases, with 11 bases between the two germline ends. In germline, CDR1 is SEHNR, CDR2 FQNEAQ (reference sequence).

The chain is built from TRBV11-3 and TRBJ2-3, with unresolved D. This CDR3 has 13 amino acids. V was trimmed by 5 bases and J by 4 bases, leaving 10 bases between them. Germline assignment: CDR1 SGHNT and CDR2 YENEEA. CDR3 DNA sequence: TGTGCCAGCAGCCCATCAGGATCAGATACGCAGTATTTT. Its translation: CASSPSGSDTQYF.

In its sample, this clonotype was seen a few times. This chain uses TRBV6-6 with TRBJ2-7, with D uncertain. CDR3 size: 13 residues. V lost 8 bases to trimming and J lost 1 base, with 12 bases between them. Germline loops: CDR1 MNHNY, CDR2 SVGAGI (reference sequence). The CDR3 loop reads CASLTLGSYEQYF. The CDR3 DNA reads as TGTGCCAGCCTTACCCTAGGGTCCTACGAGCAGTACTTC.

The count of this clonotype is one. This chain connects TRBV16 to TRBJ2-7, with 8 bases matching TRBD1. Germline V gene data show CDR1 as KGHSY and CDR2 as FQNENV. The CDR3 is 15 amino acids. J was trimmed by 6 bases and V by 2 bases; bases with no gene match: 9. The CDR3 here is CASSQAARGLGEQYV. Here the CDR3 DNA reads TGTGCCAGCAGCCAAGCAGCCAGGGGGCTTGGCGAGCAGTACGTC.

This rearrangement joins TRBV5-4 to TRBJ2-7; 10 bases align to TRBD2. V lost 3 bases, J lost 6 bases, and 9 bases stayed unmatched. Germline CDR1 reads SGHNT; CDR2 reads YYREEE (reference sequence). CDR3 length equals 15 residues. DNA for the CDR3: TGTGCCAGCAGCTCGACTAGCGGGCCTGGTGGCGAGCAGTACTTC. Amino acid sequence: CASSSTSGPGGEQYF.

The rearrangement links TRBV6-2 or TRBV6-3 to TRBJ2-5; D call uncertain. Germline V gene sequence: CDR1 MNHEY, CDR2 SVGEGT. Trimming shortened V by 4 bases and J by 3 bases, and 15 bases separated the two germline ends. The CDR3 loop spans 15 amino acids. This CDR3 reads CASSSTLRAKETQYF. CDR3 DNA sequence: TGTGCCAGCAGTTCTACTTTAAGGGCTAAAGAGACCCAGTACTTC.

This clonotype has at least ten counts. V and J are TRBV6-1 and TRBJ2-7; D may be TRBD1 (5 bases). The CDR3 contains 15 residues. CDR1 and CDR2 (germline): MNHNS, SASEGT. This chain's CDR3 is CASSEEGRVVTSTTV. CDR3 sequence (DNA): TGTGCCAGCAGTGAAGAAGGCAGGGTAGTTACATCGACAACCGTC.

CDR3 sequence reads: CASSSDRYGYTF. CDR3 nucleotides: TGTGCCAGCAGCTCCGACCGCTATGGCTACACCTTC. The J gene is TRBJ1-2, the V gene TRBV7-8; no definite D call. Trimming removed 4 bases at V and 4 bases at J, with 7 bases between. Germline V gene lookup returns CDR1 SGHVS and CDR2 FQNEAQ. The CDR3 is 12 residues long.

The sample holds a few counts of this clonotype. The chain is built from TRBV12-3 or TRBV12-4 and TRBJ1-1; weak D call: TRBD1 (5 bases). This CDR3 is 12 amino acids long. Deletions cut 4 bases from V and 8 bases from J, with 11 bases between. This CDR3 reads CASSSRQGEAFF. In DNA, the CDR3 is TGTGCCAGCAGTTCCCGCCAGGGCGAAGCTTTCTTT.

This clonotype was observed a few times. The CDR3 reads CASSQQGDPYEQYF. The DNA for the CDR3 is TGTGCCAGCAGCCAACAGGGAGATCCCTACGAGCAGTACTTC. This rearrangement joins TRBV7-2 to TRBJ2-7; maybe TRBD1 (6 bases). V gave up 5 bases and J gave up 2 bases, with 13 bases separating them. CDR1 SGHTA and CDR2 FQGNSA come from the germline V gene. The CDR3 loop spans 14 amino acids.

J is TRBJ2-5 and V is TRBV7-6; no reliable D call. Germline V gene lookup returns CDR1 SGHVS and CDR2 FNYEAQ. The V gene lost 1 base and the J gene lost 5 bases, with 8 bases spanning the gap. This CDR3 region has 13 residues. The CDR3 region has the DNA TGTGCCAGCAGCTTAGGGGAACGTGAGACCCAGTACTTC. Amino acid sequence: CASSLGERETQYF.